The rows below give T cell receptor beta chains drawn from one sample of a study of T cells and copy number aberrations in small-cell lung cancer. TCRdb keeps only in-frame clones here, not all; method: immunoSEQ multiplex PCR. The sample has about 2,500 clones, 65% to 80% seen once. Material for sequencing was normal tissue next to the tumor. The receptors were sampled from a man in his sixties with small cell lung cancer. CDR3s include the opening cysteine and the closing phenylalanine or tryptophan. Each record gives: CDR3 protein, V gene, J gene.

CDR3 protein: CASSLAGSRELFF
V gene: TRBV7-7
J gene: TRBJ2-2

CDR3 protein: CASSPGPGETEAFF
V gene: TRBV7-3
J gene: TRBJ1-1

CDR3 protein: CASSQEGPARTGGTTGELFF
V gene: TRBV14
J gene: TRBJ2-2

CDR3 protein: CASSPLSSYEQYF
V gene: TRBV5-4
J gene: TRBJ2-7

CDR3 protein: CASSFNEGAVTNEKLFF
V gene: TRBV5-1
J gene: TRBJ1-4

CDR3 protein: CASSTGGENTEAFF
V gene: TRBV19
J gene: TRBJ1-1

CDR3 protein: CASSPQGSFEQFF
V gene: TRBV5-4
J gene: TRBJ2-1

CDR3 protein: CASSISLSGANVLTF
V gene: TRBV19
J gene: TRBJ2-6

CDR3 protein: CASSVTLGDTQYF
V gene: TRBV10-1
J gene: TRBJ2-3

CDR3 protein: CSVVGIRTSGIYNEQFF
V gene: TRBV29-1
J gene: TRBJ2-1

CDR3 protein: CASSPTGTGDYGYTF
V gene: TRBV18
J gene: TRBJ1-2

CDR3 protein: CASSPLPAGGLGGELFF
V gene: TRBV4-1
J gene: TRBJ2-2

CDR3 protein: CATPRGDGANVLTF
V gene: TRBV2
J gene: TRBJ2-6

CDR3 protein: CASSLEVAYEQYF
V gene: TRBV7-8
J gene: TRBJ2-7

CDR3 protein: CASSYLGAGNTIYF
V gene: TRBV6-5
J gene: TRBJ1-3

CDR3 protein: CASSQSPGLETQYF
V gene: TRBV6-4
J gene: TRBJ2-5

CDR3 protein: CASSLTTTGAGTDTQYF
V gene: TRBV5-1
J gene: TRBJ2-3

CDR3 protein: CASSFNSHLTKSSPLHF
V gene: TRBV7-3
J gene: TRBJ1-6

CDR3 protein: CATQSVGSYNEQFF
V gene: TRBV28
J gene: TRBJ2-1

CDR3 protein: CASSKGTSGGETQYF
V gene: TRBV6-1
J gene: TRBJ2-5

CDR3 protein: CASSPAAATNEKLFF
V gene: TRBV7-9
J gene: TRBJ1-4

CDR3 protein: CSVEVQGHGYTF
V gene: TRBV29-1
J gene: TRBJ1-2

CDR3 protein: CASSQEGGETDTQYF
V gene: TRBV4-1
J gene: TRBJ2-3

CDR3 protein: CASSSSGNTGELFF
V gene: TRBV7-2
J gene: TRBJ2-2

CDR3 protein: CATSRDGRGNQPQHF
V gene: TRBV15
J gene: TRBJ1-5

CDR3 protein: CASGRGPLNTGELFF
V gene: TRBV6-5
J gene: TRBJ2-2

CDR3 protein: CASSEVVGGMNTEAFF
V gene: TRBV2
J gene: TRBJ1-1

CDR3 protein: CASRGTVNTEAFF
V gene: TRBV6-4
J gene: TRBJ1-1

CDR3 protein: CASSSDSSSYNEQFF
V gene: TRBV7-2
J gene: TRBJ2-1

CDR3 protein: CASSLVNTEAFF
V gene: TRBV5-4
J gene: TRBJ1-1

CDR3 protein: CASSQSAGGHEQYF
V gene: TRBV23-1
J gene: TRBJ2-7

CDR3 protein: CASSEADDSGNTIYF
V gene: TRBV6-1
J gene: TRBJ1-3

CDR3 protein: CASSEGWTVTDTQYF
V gene: TRBV6-1
J gene: TRBJ2-3

CDR3 protein: CASSEAFVAGTREAFF
V gene: TRBV2
J gene: TRBJ1-1

CDR3 protein: CASSYITSVTYEQYF
V gene: TRBV2
J gene: TRBJ2-7

CDR3 protein: CAWSVPGASSGNTIYF
V gene: TRBV30
J gene: TRBJ1-3

CDR3 protein: CASSQEYTGELFF
V gene: TRBV4-1
J gene: TRBJ2-2

CDR3 protein: CASSGLFGTGELFF
V gene: TRBV18
J gene: TRBJ2-2